This T cell receptor (beta chain) stems from a study of T cell clones after liver transplantation. V lost 4 bases to trimming and J lost 6 bases, with 15 bases between them. The CDR3 extends over 14 amino acids. Germline V gene lookup returns CDR1 SGHRS and CDR2 YFSETQ. To note about this clone: Its target is not known.

Sequencing used immunoSEQ multiplex PCR; TCRdb keeps in-frame clones, though not all of them. Among about 33,000 clones listed, more than 90% were seen once. Sorting of unstimulated PBMCs yielded separate CD3+CD4+ and CD3+CD8+ fractions. Notes on the study in general: Low donor cell numbers restricted donor-reactive repertoire measurement in a couple of subjects.

This clonotype was sampled from a human patient who received a liver transplant. Some T cells may have come from the graft donor. Source: CD8+ T cells from blood, taken 12 months after liver transplant. V and J are TRBV5-1 and TRBJ2-3, with D perhaps matching TRBD2 (6 bases). The CDR3 loop reads CASSSTGLSDTQYF. CDR3 DNA sequence: TGCGCCAGCAGCAGTACGGGACTCTCGGATACGCAGTATTTT.